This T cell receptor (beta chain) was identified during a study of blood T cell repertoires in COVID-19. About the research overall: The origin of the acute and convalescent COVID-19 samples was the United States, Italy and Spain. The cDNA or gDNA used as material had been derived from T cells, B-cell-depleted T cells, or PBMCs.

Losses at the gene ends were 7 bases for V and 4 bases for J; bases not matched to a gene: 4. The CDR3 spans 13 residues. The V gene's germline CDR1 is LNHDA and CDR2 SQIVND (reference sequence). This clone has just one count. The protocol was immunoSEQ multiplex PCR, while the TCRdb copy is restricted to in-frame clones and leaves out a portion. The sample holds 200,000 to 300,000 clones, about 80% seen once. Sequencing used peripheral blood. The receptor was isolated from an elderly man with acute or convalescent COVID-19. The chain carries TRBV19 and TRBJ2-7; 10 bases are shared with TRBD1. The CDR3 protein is CASMDRGSYEQYF. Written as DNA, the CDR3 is TGTGCCAGTATGGACAGGGGGTCTTACGAGCAGTACTTC.